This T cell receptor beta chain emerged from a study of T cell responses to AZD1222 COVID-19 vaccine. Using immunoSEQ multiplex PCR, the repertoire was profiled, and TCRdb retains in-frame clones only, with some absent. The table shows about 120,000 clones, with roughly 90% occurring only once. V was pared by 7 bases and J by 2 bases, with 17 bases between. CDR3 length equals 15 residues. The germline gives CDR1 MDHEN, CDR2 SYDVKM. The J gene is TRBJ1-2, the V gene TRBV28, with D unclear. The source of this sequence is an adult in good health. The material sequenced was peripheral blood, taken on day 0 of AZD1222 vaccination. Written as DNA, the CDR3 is TGTGCCAGCACCTGGGGAATGTTAACCAACTATGGCTACACCTTC. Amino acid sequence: CASTWGMLTNYGYTF.